Below, one T cell receptor (beta chain) is given with its context. The V end lost 4 bases, the J end lost 7 bases, and 17 bases lay between the germline ends. This CDR3 is built from 15 residues. Germline-derived CDR1 and CDR2 are LGHDT and YNNKEL (reference sequence). This sample stems from a study of CD8 T cells in Susac syndrome. Healthy donors constituted the controls, which were matched for age and sex. Reverse transcription used about 0.45 to 1 ug RNA and random hexamers. Across 54 Vbeta and 13 Jbeta, TCR beta CDR3 was amplified with immunoSEQ multiplex PCR. From the immunoSEQ multiplex PCR reads, TCRdb called clonotypes with MiXCR, one entry per CDR3 protein. The data show 95,000 to 150,000 distinct CDR3 sequences, 90% to 95% seen once.

The sequence derives from a human donor in good health. The genes are TRBV3-1 and TRBJ2-1, with D perhaps given as TRBD1 or TRBD2 (7 bases each). Sequencing was performed on CD4+ T cells from PBMCs. The CDR3 here is CASSPRSGGGNEQFF. CDR3 DNA: TGTGCCAGCAGCCCCCGGTCAGGGGGAGGGAATGAGCAGTTCTTC.